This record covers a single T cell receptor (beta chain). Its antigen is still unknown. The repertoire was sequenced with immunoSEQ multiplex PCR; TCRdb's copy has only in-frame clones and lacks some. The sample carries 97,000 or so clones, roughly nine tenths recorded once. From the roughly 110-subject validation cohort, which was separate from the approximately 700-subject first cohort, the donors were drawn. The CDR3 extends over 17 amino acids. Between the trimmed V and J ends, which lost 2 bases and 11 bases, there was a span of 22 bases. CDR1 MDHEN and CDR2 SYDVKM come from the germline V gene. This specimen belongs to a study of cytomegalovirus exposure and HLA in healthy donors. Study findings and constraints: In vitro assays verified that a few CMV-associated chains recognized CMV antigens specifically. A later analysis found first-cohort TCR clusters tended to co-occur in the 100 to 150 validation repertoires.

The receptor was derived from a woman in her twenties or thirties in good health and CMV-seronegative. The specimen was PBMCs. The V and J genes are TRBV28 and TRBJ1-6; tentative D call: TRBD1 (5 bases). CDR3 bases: TGTGCCAGCAGTTTACAACCAGGGCCGGCTGAAAAGGCACCCCTCCACTTT. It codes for CASSLQPGPAEKAPLHF. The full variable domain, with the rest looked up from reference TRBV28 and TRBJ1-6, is DVKVTQSSRYLVKRTGEKVFLECVQDMDHENMFWYRQDPGLGLRLIYFSYDVKMKEKGDIPEGYSVSREKKERFSLILESASTNQTSMYLCASSLQPGPAEKAPLHFGNGTRLTVT.